A single sample is the source of the 3 T cell receptor beta chains below, sequenced in a study of T cells in Graves' hyperthyroidism and ophthalmopathy. It was RNA transcripts that yielded the amplified TCR beta CDR3 regions. With the HTBI primer set, the TCR CDR3 went through a first round of RT-PCR. Using its own MiXCR run on the multiplex PCR reads, TCRdb lists one record per CDR3 protein. This sample has roughly 500,000 distinct CDR3 sequences; 46% occur once, and the top ten carry 35% to 50%. Sequenced sample: peripheral blood or thyroid tissue (not recorded which). All receptors derive from an adult woman with Graves' disease, either hyperthyroidism or ophthalmopathy (not recorded which).

There are many counts of this clonotype. The CDR3 bases are TGTGCCAGCAGCCAAGAACCGCCAGGGTCGGGTCAGCCCCAGCATTTT. Its translation: CASSQEPPGSGQPQHF. The V call is TRBV4-2, the J call TRBJ1-5; D perhaps matches TRBD1 (5 bases). The V gene lost 0 bases and the J gene lost 6 bases, with 15 bases spanning the gap. The germline gives CDR1 LGHNA, CDR2 YNFKEQ. The CDR3 sequence is 16 residues long.

The J gene is TRBJ1-2, the V gene TRBV10-2, with D perhaps matching TRBD1 (5 bases). V gave up 7 bases and J gave up 6 bases, with 18 bases separating them. This CDR3 has 14 residues. Germline loops: CDR1 WSHSY, CDR2 SAAADI. CDR3 sequence reads: CASMVFRAQDGYTF. For the CDR3, the DNA is TGCGCCAGCATGGTTTTCAGGGCTCAGGATGGCTACACCTTC.

This clonotype was detected only a few times. The V gene is TRBV7-9, the J gene TRBJ1-4; D not resolved. The CDR3 length is 14 residues. Germline CDR1 and CDR2: SEHNR and FQNEAQ (reference sequence). V lost 1 base and J 1 base, leaving 4 bases between the germline ends. This CDR3 reads CASSLGVTNEKLFF. The CDR3 DNA follows: TGTGCCAGCAGCTTAGGGGTAACTAATGAAAAACTGTTTTTT.